This T cell receptor beta chain was documented in a study of shared clonotypes between healthy human individuals. Findings of the study overall: Represented diversity (both genetic and exposure-history) was limited by the small number of donors.

Measured with immunoSEQ multiplex PCR; TCRdb has only the in-frame clones, and not every one. This sample yields a few hundred thousand clones, of which around 87% are seen a single time; 16% belongs to the top ten. For this clone: Its antigen remains unknown.

CDR3 length equals 14 residues. V was shortened by 6 bases and J by 2 bases, with 12 bases between the two germline ends. Germline V gene data show CDR1 as MDHEN and CDR2 as SYDVKM. Sample: memory CD8+ T cells sorted from blood. Documented subset: CD45RO+ cells pooled with CCR7-negative TemRA cells. The sequence was obtained from a man in his late teens or twenties in good health. The chain carries TRBV28 and TRBJ2-3; the D is unclear. The CDR3 protein is CASSSISTTDTQYF. The DNA for the CDR3 is TGTGCCAGCAGCTCTATCAGTACCACAGATACGCAGTATTTT. The full variable domain, rest sourced from reference TRBV28 and TRBJ2-3, is DVKVTQSSRYLVKRTGEKVFLECVQDMDHENMFWYRQDPGLGLRLIYFSYDVKMKEKGDIPEGYSVSREKKERFSLILESASTNQTSMYLCASSSISTTDTQYFGPGTRLTVL.